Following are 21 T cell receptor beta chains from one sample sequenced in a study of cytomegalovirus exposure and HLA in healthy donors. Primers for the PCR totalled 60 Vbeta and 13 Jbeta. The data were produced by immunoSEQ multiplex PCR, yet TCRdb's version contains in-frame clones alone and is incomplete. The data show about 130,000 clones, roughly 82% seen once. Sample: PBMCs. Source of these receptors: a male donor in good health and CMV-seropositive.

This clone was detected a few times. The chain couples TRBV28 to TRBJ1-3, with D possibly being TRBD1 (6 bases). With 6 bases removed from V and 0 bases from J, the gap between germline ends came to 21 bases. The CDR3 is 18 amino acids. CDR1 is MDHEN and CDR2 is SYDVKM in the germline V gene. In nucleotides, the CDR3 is TGTGCCAGCAGAAACAGCCCGGGACACCTCATCTCTGGAAACACCATATATTTT. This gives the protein CASRNSPGHLISGNTIYF.

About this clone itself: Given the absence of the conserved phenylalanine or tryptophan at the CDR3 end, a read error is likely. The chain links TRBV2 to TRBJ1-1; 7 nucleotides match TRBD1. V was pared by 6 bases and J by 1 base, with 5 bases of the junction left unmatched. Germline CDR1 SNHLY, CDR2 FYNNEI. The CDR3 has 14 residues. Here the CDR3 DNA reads TGTGCCAGCAGCAAGACAGGGCCGAACACTGAAGCTTTCCTT. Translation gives CASSKTGPNTEAFL.

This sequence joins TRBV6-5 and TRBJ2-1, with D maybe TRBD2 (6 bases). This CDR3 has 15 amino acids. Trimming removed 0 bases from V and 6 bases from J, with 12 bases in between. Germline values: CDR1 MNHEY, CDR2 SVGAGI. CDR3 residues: CASSYSRGIVNEQFF. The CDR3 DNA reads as TGTGCCAGCAGTTACTCTCGCGGGATTGTCAATGAGCAGTTCTTC.

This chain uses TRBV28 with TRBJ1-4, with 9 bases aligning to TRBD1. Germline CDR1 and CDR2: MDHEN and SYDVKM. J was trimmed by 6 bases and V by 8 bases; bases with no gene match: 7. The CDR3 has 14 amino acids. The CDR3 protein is CASRIQGADEKLFF. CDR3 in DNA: TGTGCCAGCCGAATACAGGGGGCTGATGAAAAACTGTTTTTT.

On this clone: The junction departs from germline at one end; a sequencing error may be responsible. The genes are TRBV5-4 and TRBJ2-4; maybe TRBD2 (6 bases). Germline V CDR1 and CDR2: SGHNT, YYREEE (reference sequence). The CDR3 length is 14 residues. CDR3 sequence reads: CASSRGGDKNSQYF. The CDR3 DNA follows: TGTGCCAGCAGTCGGGGAGGAGACAAAAACAGTCAGTACTTC.

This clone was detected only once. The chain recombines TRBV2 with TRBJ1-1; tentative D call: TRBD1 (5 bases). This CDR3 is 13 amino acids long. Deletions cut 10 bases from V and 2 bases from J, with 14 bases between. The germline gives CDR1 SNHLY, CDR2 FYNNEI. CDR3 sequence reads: CATGTESNTEAFF. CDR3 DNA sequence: TGTGCCACAGGGACTGAATCCAACACTGAAGCTTTCTTT. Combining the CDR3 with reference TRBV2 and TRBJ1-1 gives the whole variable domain EPEVTQTPSHQVTQMGQEVILRCVPISNHLYFYWYRQILGQKVEFLVSFYNNEISEKSEIFDDQFSVERPDGSNFTLKIRSTKLEDSAMYFCATGTESNTEAFFGQGTRLTVV.

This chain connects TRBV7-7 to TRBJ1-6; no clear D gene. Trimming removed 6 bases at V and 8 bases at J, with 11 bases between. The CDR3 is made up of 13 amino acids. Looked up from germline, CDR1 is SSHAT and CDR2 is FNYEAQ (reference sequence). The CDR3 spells CASRLSRDSPLHF. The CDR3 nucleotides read TGTGCCAGCAGACTCTCCCGGGATTCACCCCTCCACTTT. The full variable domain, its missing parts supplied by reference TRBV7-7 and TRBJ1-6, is GAGVSQSPRYKVTKRGQDVTLRCDPISSHATLYWYQQALGQGPEFLTYFNYEAQPDKSGLPSDRFSAERPEGSISTLTIQRTEQRDSAMYRCASRLSRDSPLHFGNGTRLTVT.

The CDR3 loop is CASSLPRGSTDTQYF. The CDR3 coding sequence is TGCGCCAGCAGCTTGCCGCGGGGCTCCACAGATACGCAGTATTTT. This chain links TRBV5-1 with TRBJ2-3; D is perhaps TRBD2 (6 bases). In germline, CDR1 is SGHRS, CDR2 YFSETQ. The CDR3 consists of 15 residues. V lost 1 base and J 2 bases, leaving 11 bases between the germline ends. The variable domain in full, with the rest retrieved from reference TRBV5-1 and TRBJ2-3, is KAGVTQTPRYLIKTRGQQVTLSCSPISGHRSVSWYQQTPGQGLQFLFEYFSETQRNKGNFPGRFSGRQFSNSRSEMNVSTLELGDSALYLCASSLPRGSTDTQYFGPGTRLTVL.

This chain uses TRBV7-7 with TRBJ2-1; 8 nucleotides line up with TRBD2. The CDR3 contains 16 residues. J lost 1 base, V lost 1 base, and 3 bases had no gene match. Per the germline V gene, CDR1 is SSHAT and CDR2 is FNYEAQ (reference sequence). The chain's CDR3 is CASSLGLAPSYNEQFF. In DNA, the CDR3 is TGTGCCAGCAGCTTAGGACTAGCGCCGTCCTACAATGAGCAGTTCTTC.

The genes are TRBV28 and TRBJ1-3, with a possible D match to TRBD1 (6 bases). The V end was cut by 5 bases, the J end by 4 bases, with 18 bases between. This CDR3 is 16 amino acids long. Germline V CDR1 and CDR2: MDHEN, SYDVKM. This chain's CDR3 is CASSANRAPAGNTIYF. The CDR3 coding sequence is TGTGCCAGCAGTGCGAACAGGGCCCCGGCAGGAAACACCATATATTTT. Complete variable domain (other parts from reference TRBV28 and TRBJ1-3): DVKVTQSSRYLVKRTGEKVFLECVQDMDHENMFWYRQDPGLGLRLIYFSYDVKMKEKGDIPEGYSVSREKKERFSLILESASTNQTSMYLCASSANRAPAGNTIYFGEGSWLTVV.

The CDR3 DNA sequence: TGTGCCAGCAGCTCCACTAGCGGGAGTATCACCGGGGAGCTGTTTTTT. This sequence encodes CASSSTSGSITGELFF. The chain has TRBV7-3 and TRBJ2-2, with 11 bases identical to TRBD2. Losses at the gene ends were 4 bases for V and 4 bases for J; bases not matched to a gene: 5. The CDR3 has 16 amino acids. Germline lookup yields CDR1 SGHTA and CDR2 FQGTGA.

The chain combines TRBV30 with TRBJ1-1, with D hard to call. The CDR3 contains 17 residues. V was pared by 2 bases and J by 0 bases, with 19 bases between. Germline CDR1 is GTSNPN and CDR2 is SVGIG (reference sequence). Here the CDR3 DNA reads TGTGCCTGGAGTACTCAAACCCACGTGGGCATGAACACTGAAGCTTTCTTT. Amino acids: CAWSTQTHVGMNTEAFF.

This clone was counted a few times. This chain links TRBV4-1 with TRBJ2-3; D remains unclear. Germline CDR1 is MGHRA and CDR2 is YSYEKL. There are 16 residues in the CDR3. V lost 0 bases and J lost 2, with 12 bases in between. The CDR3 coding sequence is TGCGCCAGCAGCCAAGATCCAGGTTCCCTCACAGATACGCAGTATTTT. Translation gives CASSQDPGSLTDTQYF.

The CDR3 DNA sequence: TGTGCCAGCAGCTTAAATTCGGGTTCTGGGCCCCAGCATTTT. It encodes CASSLNSGSGPQHF. The rearrangement joins TRBV7-9 to TRBJ1-5; D gene unclear. Trimming shortened V by 2 bases and J by 9 bases, and 14 bases separated the two germline ends. The CDR3 has 14 amino acids. The germline CDR1 and CDR2 sequences are SEHNR and FQNEAQ (reference sequence). Combining the CDR3 with reference TRBV7-9 and TRBJ1-5 gives the whole variable domain DTGVSQNPRHKITKRGQNVTFRCDPISEHNRLYWYRQTLGQGPEFLTYFQNEAQLEKSRLLSDRFSAERPKGSFSTLEIQRTEQGDSAMYLCASSLNSGSGPQHFGDGTRLSIL.

As DNA, the CDR3 is TGTGCCAGCAGCTTAACCCCCGGAGGGAGTGGAACAGATACGCAGTATTTT. Translated: CASSLTPGGSGTDTQYF. V gene TRBV7-3 combines with J gene TRBJ2-3, with D possibly being TRBD2 (6 bases). The germline V gene has CDR1 SGHTA and CDR2 FQGTGA. This CDR3 spans 17 amino acids. Trimming removed 0 bases at V and 3 bases at J, with 16 bases between.

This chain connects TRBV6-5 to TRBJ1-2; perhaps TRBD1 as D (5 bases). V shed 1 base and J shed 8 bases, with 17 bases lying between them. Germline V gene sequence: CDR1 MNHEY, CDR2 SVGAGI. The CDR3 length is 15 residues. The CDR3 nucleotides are TGTGCCAGCAGTTACTTCGCCGTTGGGGAGGGGGGCTACACCTTC. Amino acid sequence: CASSYFAVGEGGYTF.

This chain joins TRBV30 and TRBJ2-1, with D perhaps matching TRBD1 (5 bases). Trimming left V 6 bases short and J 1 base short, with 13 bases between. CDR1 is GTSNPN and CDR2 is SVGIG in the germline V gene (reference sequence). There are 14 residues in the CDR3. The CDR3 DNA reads TGTGCCTGCCTTCCCGCAGGGTCCTACAATGAGCAGTTCTTC. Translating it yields CACLPAGSYNEQFF.

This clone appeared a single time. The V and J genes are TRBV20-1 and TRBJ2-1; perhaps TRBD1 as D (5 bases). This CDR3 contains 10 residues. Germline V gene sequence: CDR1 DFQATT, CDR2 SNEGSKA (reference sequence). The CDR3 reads CSAGFNEQFF. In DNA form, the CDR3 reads TGCAGCGCAGGGTTCAATGAGCAGTTCTTC.

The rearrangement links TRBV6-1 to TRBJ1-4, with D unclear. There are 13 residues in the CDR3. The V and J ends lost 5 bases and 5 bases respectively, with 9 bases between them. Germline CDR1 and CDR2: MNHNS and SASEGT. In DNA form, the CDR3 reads TGTGCCAGCAGTTATAGATTAAATGAAAAACTGTTTTTT. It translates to CASSYRLNEKLFF.

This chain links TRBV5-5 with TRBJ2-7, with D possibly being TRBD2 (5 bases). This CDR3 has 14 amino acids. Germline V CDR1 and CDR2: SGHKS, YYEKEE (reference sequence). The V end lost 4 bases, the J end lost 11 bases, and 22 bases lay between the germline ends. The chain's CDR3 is CASSPRGPNSREYF. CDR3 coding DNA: TGTGCCAGCAGCCCGCGAGGACCCAACTCGAGGGAGTACTTC.

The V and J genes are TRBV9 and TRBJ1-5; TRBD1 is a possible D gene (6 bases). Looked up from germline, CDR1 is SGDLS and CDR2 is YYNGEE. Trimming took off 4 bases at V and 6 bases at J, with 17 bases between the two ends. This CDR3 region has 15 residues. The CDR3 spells CASSQGGGLGQPQHF. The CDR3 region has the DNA TGTGCCAGCAGCCAGGGAGGGGGGCTGGGTCAGCCCCAGCATTTT. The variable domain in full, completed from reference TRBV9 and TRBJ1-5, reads DSGVTQTPKHLITATGQRVTLRCSPRSGDLSVYWYQQSLDQGLQFLIQYYNGEERAKGNILERFSAQQFPDLHSELNLSSLELGDSALYFCASSQGGGLGQPQHFGDGTRLSIL.